In its sample, the clone carrying this T cell receptor (beta chain) was seen a few times. Its antigen is still unknown. The source of the sample is a study of T cell repertoires in cytomegalovirus infection. Findings and limits, study-wide: Adding up the frequency of public TCR beta families identified people who carried CMV plus the relevant HLA. Across the ex vivo response, the dominant clonotypes were HLA-C-restricted CMV-specific TCR beta clonotypes.

MiXCR was run by TCRdb on the reads, yielding one entry per CDR3 protein. The sample contains 650,000 to 900,000 distinct CDR3 sequences, 25% to 30% of which appear only once. Germline V gene sequence: CDR1 MNHEY, CDR2 SVGAGI. This CDR3 is built from 15 residues. Trimming shortened V by 6 bases and J by 6 bases, and 18 bases separated the two germline ends. The source was cultured CD8+ T cells from PBMCs, collected from culture after CMV antigen stimulation. The chain links TRBV6-5 to TRBJ1-5; D might be TRBD1 (6 bases). The clonotype was recovered from a human donor in good health (CMV status not recorded). Some clones in this sample may be carry-over from other donors' samples. CDR3 sequence (DNA): TGTGCCAGCAGCTCCCTCCGCAGGGGCGGTCAGCCCCAGCATTTT. Translation gives CASSSLRRGGQPQHF.